These 13 T cell receptor beta chains were all obtained from the same sample, sequenced in a study of T cell repertoires in cytomegalovirus infection. TCRdb used MiXCR to reprocess the reads, holding one entry per CDR3 protein. Of roughly 140,000 distinct CDR3 sequences detected, roughly a quarter appear once; the ten largest clones hold approximately 11%. Sequencing was performed on PBMCs. These receptors were collected from a human donor in good health (CMV status not recorded). Some clones in this sample may be carry-over from other donors' samples.

This clonotype was observed a single time. The rearrangement uses TRBV20-1 and TRBJ2-7, with D perhaps TRBD1 (5 bases). Germline CDR1 and CDR2: DFQATT and SNEGSKA (reference sequence). Trimming left V 0 bases short and J 2 bases short, with 14 bases between. This CDR3 has 15 amino acids. CDR3 protein: CSARDIRTPTYEQYF. The DNA of the CDR3 is TGCAGTGCTAGAGATATCAGGACACCTACCTACGAGCAGTACTTC.

The V call is TRBV27, the J call TRBJ2-7, with 7 bases matching TRBD2. The V gene end was trimmed by 5 bases and the J gene end by 3 bases; junction bases not matched to a gene: 13. This CDR3 is built from 16 residues. Germline CDR1 reads MNHEY; CDR2 reads SMNVEV (reference sequence). The CDR3 DNA follows: TGTGCCAGCAGTCTACTGTCGACTAGCCGTCTCTACGAGCAGTACTTC. Translating it yields CASSLLSTSRLYEQYF.

The genes are TRBV7-6 and TRBJ1-1; possible D gene TRBD1, 5 bases. The germline V and J ends were trimmed by 2 bases and 4 bases, with 14 bases remaining between them. CDR1 SGHVS and CDR2 FNYEAQ come from the germline V gene. CDR3 size: 15 residues. The CDR3 region has the DNA TGTGCCAGCAGCTTAAGCTCGGTGGGGGTCACTGAAGCTTTCTTT. Translating it yields CASSLSSVGVTEAFF.

This clonotype turned up a few times. CDR3 sequence reads: CASSLTPGDIQYF. The CDR3 DNA reads as TGTGCCAGCAGCTTAACCCCGGGAGACATTCAGTACTTC. This chain connects TRBV7-3 to TRBJ2-4, with D possibly TRBD2 on 6 matching bases. Germline V gene lookup returns CDR1 SGHTA and CDR2 FQGTGA. The CDR3 contains 13 residues. Trimming removed 0 bases at V and 8 bases at J, with 8 bases between. The whole variable domain, remainder taken from reference TRBV7-3 and TRBJ2-4, is GAGVSQTPSNKVTEKGKYVELRCDPISGHTALYWYRQSLGQGPEFLIYFQGTGAADDSGLPNDRFFAVRPEGSVSTLKIQRTERGDSAVYLCASSLTPGDIQYFGAGTRLSVL.

The rearrangement uses TRBV15 and TRBJ1-5; D is ambiguous. V was clipped by 3 bases and J by 2 bases, with 5 bases between them. Germline CDR1 LNHNV, CDR2 YYDKDF (reference sequence). The CDR3 consists of 13 residues. The CDR3: CATSSAGNQPQHF. As DNA, the CDR3 is TGTGCCACCAGCAGTGCGGGCAATCAGCCCCAGCATTTT.

The chain joins TRBV6-5 to TRBJ2-2; D possibly corresponds to TRBD1 (5 bases). CDR3 length equals 16 residues. The germline gives CDR1 MNHEY, CDR2 SVGAGI. Trimming removed 0 bases at V and 4 bases at J, with 12 bases between. The CDR3 coding sequence is TGTGCCAGCAGTTACTCAAGGGGCGGTGGCACCGGGGAGCTGTTTTTT. Translation: CASSYSRGGGTGELFF.

This clonotype was counted a few times. This chain's CDR3 is CASSLPTGGHTEAFF. Here the CDR3 DNA reads TGTGCCAGCAGCCTACCAACAGGGGGACACACTGAAGCTTTCTTT. The chain employs TRBV28 and TRBJ1-1; TRBD1 matches at 8 bases. V gave up 6 bases and J gave up 3 bases; unmatched junction bases: 9. CDR1 and CDR2 from the germline V gene are MDHEN and SYDVKM. The CDR3 covers 15 residues.

This chain links TRBV5-8 with TRBJ2-5, with 7 bases fitting TRBD1. The CDR3 extends over 14 amino acids. CDR1 is SGHTS and CDR2 is YDEGEE in the germline V gene. Trimming removed 2 bases from V and 5 bases from J; junction bases left unmatched: 6. The CDR3 bases are TGTGCCAGCAGCTTCGGCAGGGGGATGGAGACCCAGTACTTC. Translating gives CASSFGRGMETQYF.

V and J are TRBV6-1 and TRBJ2-5; D gene ambiguous. The germline V and J ends were trimmed by 8 bases and 5 bases, with 15 bases remaining between them. The CDR3 has 13 amino acids. The germline V gene has CDR1 MNHNS and CDR2 SASEGT. The DNA of the CDR3 is TGTGCCAGCTGCGGATCGCGATTGGAGACCCAGTACTTC. It is translated as CASCGSRLETQYF.

In this sample, this clonotype turned up many times. This chain uses TRBV7-3 with TRBJ1-6; no firm D call. Trimming removed 5 bases from V and 10 bases from J, with 15 bases in between. The V gene's germline CDR1 is SGHTA and CDR2 FQGTGA. The CDR3 totals 14 residues. The CDR3 DNA reads as TGTGCCAGCAGCCCGGATCCCAGTGGCTCACCCCTCCACTTT. Encoded protein: CASSPDPSGSPLHF.

This chain connects TRBV24-1 to TRBJ1-1; D unresolved. Germline lookup yields CDR1 KGHDR and CDR2 SFDVKD. Trimming pared 3 bases from V and 10 bases from J, leaving 32 bases between. The CDR3 loop spans 19 amino acids. The CDR3 DNA reads TGTGCCACCAGTGATCCTAAAGTAACCGACCGACGGCTCTACGGTGTAGCTTTCTTT. Translated, it gives CATSDPKVTDRRLYGVAFF.

This clonotype has at least ten counts. This chain connects TRBV11-2 to TRBJ2-7; TRBD2 might be the D (5 bases). Trimming pared 5 bases from V and 2 bases from J, leaving 13 bases between. The CDR3 length is 14 residues. Germline assignment: CDR1 SGHAT and CDR2 FQNNGV. The CDR3 DNA follows: TGTGCCAGCAGCCTAAGACTACAAACCTACGAGCAGTACTTC. This codes for CASSLRLQTYEQYF.

This clonotype was detected only a few times. The V gene is TRBV23-1, the J gene TRBJ2-1; TRBD2 is a possible D gene (6 bases). TRBV23-1 is filed as an ORF, its function uncertain. The CDR3 is 18 amino acids. The V gene lost 0 bases and the J gene lost 0 bases, with 15 bases spanning the gap. This CDR3 reads CASSQSGGGKSSYNEQFF. CDR3 bases: TGCGCCAGCAGTCAATCGGGGGGAGGCAAGAGCTCCTACAATGAGCAGTTCTTC.